Below are 10 T cell receptor beta chains sequenced from a single sample in a study of identical twins. TCRdb itself ran the 5' RACE reads through MiXCR, one entry per CDR3 protein. The sample includes about 660,000 distinct CDR3 sequences, less than 10% of them seen just once. This sample also belongs to another study, concerning yellow fever vaccine responses in identical twins.

The specimen sequenced was PBMCs. The receptor set was obtained from a woman aged 18 to 35 in good health.

This clonotype showed up just a few times. This chain links TRBV10-3 with TRBJ2-5; 14 bases match TRBD2. The trim removed 6 bases at V and 5 bases at J, leaving 8 bases unmatched. The CDR3 is 16 amino acids. Germline V gene data show CDR1 as ENHRY and CDR2 as SYGVKD. The CDR3 region has the DNA TGTGCCATCAGGGGGACTAGCGGGGGATACCTGGAGACCCAGTACTTC. Translation gives CAIRGTSGGYLETQYF.

This clonotype appeared many times. V usage is TRBV12-3 or TRBV12-4 and J usage is TRBJ2-7, with D unresolved. Trimming left V 3 bases short and J 6 bases short, with 9 bases between. This CDR3 comprises 12 residues. The CDR3 sequence: CASSFKGSEQYF. In DNA form, the CDR3 reads TGTGCCAGCAGTTTTAAAGGTTCCGAGCAGTACTTC.

A few counts support this clonotype. The gene calls are TRBV5-1 and TRBJ2-7; D is unresolved. V dropped 0 bases and J dropped 5 bases, with 15 bases sitting between them. From germline, CDR1 is SGHRS and CDR2 YFSETQ. The CDR3 is 15 amino acids. CDR3 bases: TGCGCCAGCAGCTTGGAACGGAAGAGAGACGACGAGCAGTACTTC. It codes for CASSLERKRDDEQYF.

This chain connects TRBV6-5 to TRBJ1-1; D might be TRBD1 (5 bases). Germline CDR1 MNHEY, CDR2 SVGAGI. The CDR3 loop spans 15 amino acids. Trimming shortened V by 2 bases and J by 5 bases, and 15 bases separated the two germline ends. The CDR3 protein is CASSYPTGGGTEAFF. For the CDR3, the DNA is TGTGCCAGCAGTTACCCCACGGGGGGTGGGACTGAAGCTTTCTTT.

CDR3 amino acids: CASSLEGGPSGEKLFF. For the CDR3, the DNA is TGCGCCAGCAGCTTGGAGGGGGGGCCCTCGGGTGAAAAACTGTTTTTT. The chain links TRBV5-1 to TRBJ1-4, with D perhaps TRBD1 (6 bases). Trimming pared 0 bases from V and 7 bases from J, leaving 16 bases between. The CDR3 spans 16 residues. Germline-derived CDR1 and CDR2 are SGHRS and YFSETQ.

The J gene is TRBJ2-7, the V gene TRBV12-3 or TRBV12-4; 9 positions match TRBD1. V shed 7 bases and J 1 base; nucleotides not matched to a gene: 2. The CDR3 loop spans 13 amino acids. DNA of the CDR3: TGTGCCAGCAAACAGGGGGCTTCCTACGAGCAGTACTTC. It codes for CASKQGASYEQYF.

This clonotype came up a few times. This chain links TRBV20-1 with TRBJ2-5; the D is unclear. The CDR3 runs to 15 residues. Germline CDR1 and CDR2: DFQATT and SNEGSKA (reference sequence). The ends were cut back, 0 bases at V and 1 base at J, with 12 bases in the middle. The CDR3 nucleotides read TGCAGTGCTAGAGATCTGGTCTCCACCCAAGAGACCCAGTACTTC. It yields the protein CSARDLVSTQETQYF.

The chain links TRBV27 to TRBJ2-7, with D perhaps TRBD1 (5 bases). V was trimmed by 6 bases and J by 2 bases, leaving 11 bases between them. The length of the CDR3 is 13 residues. Germline CDR1 and CDR2: MNHEY and SMNVEV (reference sequence). CDR3 loop: CASRDMAAYEQYF. For the CDR3, the DNA is TGTGCCAGCAGGGACATGGCGGCCTACGAGCAGTACTTC.

This clonotype was observed a handful of times. The J gene is TRBJ1-5, the V gene TRBV5-1; D is undetermined. V dropped 4 bases and J dropped 7 bases, with 18 bases sitting between them. Looked up from germline, CDR1 is SGHRS and CDR2 is YFSETQ. This CDR3 is 15 amino acids long. CDR3 sequence reads: CASSTEGGDGQPQHF. Here the CDR3 DNA reads TGCGCCAGCAGCACGGAGGGAGGTGACGGACAGCCCCAGCATTTT.

This clonotype was recorded a few times. The chain combines TRBV5-1 with TRBJ1-1, with a possible D match to TRBD1 (5 bases). The CDR3 spans 14 residues. The germline V and J ends were trimmed by 4 bases and 5 bases, with 15 bases remaining between them. CDR1 SGHRS and CDR2 YFSETQ come from the germline V gene. The chain's CDR3 is CASSIGVGGTEAFF. The CDR3 DNA reads TGCGCCAGCAGCATAGGAGTTGGGGGGACTGAAGCTTTCTTT.